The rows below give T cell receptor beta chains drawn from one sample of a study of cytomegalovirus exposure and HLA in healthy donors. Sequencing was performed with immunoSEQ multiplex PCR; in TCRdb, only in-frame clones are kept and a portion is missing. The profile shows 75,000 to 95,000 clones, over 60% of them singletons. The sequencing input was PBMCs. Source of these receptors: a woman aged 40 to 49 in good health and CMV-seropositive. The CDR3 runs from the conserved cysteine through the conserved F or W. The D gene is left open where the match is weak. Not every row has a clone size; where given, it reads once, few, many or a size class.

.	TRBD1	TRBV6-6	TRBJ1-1	CASSSRDRGFTEAFF	TGTGCCAGCAGTTCCCGGGACAGGGGTTTTACTGAAGCTTTCTTT
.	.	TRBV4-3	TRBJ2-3	CASSQESGNTDTQYF	TGCGCCAGCAGCCAAGAAAGCGGAAACACAGATACGCAGTATTTT
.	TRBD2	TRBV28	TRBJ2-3	CASSPLAGLRDTQYF	TGTGCCAGCAGCCCTTTAGCGGGATTGAGAGATACGCAGTATTTT
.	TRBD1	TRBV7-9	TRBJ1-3	CASSFRTGDGNTIYF	TGTGCCAGCAGCTTCAGGACAGGGGATGGAAACACCATATATTTT
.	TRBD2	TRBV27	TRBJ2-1	CASRLAGAAYNEQFF	TGTGCCAGCAGACTAGCGGGAGCGGCCTACAATGAGCAGTTCTTC
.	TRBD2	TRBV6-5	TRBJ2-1	CASNTIAGVFNEQFF	TGTGCCAGCAATACCATAGCGGGAGTCTTTAATGAGCAGTTCTTC
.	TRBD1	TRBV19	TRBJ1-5	CASSRGQGPNQPQHF	TGTGCCAGTAGTCGAGGACAGGGGCCAAATCAGCCCCAGCATTTT
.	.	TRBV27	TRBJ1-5	CASSVTGPQGPQHF	TGTGCCAGCAGTGTCACAGGGCCGCAGGGGCCCCAGCATTTT
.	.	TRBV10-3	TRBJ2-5	CAISSKETQYF	TGTGCCATCAGTTCCAAAGAGACCCAGTACTTC
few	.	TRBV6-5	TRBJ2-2	CASKTENTGELFF	TGTGCCAGCAAAACAGAGAACACCGGGGAGCTGTTTTTT
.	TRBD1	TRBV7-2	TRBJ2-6	CASSLARQGVTF	TGTGCCAGCAGCTTAGCGCGACAGGGGGTGACTTTC
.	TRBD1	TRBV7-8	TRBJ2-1	CASSLRTGRRFF	TGTGCCAGCAGCCTAAGGACAGGGCGGAGGTTCTTC
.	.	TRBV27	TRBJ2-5	CASGVGREQETQYF	TGTGCCAGCGGGGTTGGCAGGGAACAAGAGACCCAGTACTTC
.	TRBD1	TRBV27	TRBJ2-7	CASSLSVRGEQYF	TGTGCCAGCAGTTTATCTGTCAGGGGGGAGCAGTACTTC
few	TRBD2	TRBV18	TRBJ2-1	CASSPGLAGDNEQFF	TGTGCCAGCTCACCGGGTCTAGCGGGTGACAATGAGCAGTTCTTC
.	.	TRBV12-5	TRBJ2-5	CASGSPTAQETQYF	TGTGCTAGTGGTTCCCCGACAGCACAAGAGACCCAGTACTTC
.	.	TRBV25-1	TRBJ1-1	CASSGGHSGAFF	TGTGCCAGCAGTGGGGGACACTCAGGCGCTTTCTTT
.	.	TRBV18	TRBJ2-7	CASSPPSAPLEQYF	TGTGCCAGCTCACCACCGTCAGCGCCCCTGGAGCAGTACTTC
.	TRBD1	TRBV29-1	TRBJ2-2	CSVAQQGATGELFF	TGCAGCGTTGCCCAACAGGGGGCCACCGGGGAGCTGTTTTTT
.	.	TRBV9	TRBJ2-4	CASSVGGTNKNIQYF	TGTGCCAGCAGCGTAGGTGGGACAAATAAAAACATTCAGTACTTC
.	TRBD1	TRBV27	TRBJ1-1	CASTKTGGTEAFF	TGTGCCAGCACGAAGACAGGGGGCACTGAAGCTTTCTTT
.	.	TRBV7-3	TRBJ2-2	CASSPTGHGELFF	TGTGCCAGCAGCCCGACAGGTCACGGGGAGCTGTTTTTT
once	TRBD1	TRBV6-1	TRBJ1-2	CASSEARTGGLVYGYTF	TGTGCCAGCAGTGAAGCTCGGACAGGGGGCCTCGTCTATGGCTACACCTTC
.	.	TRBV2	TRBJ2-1	CASRPALSSYNEQFF	TGTGCCAGCCGCCCAGCGTTGAGCTCCTACAATGAGCAGTTCTTC
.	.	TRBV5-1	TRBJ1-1	CASHEGVNTEAFF	TGCGCCAGTCATGAGGGGGTGAACACTGAAGCTTTCTTT
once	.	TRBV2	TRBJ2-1	CASSEGLYNEQFF	TGTGCCAGCAGTGAGGGGCTCTACAATGAGCAGTTCTTC
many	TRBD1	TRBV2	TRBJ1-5	CASSGTGNGQPQHF	TGTGCCAGCAGTGGGACAGGGAACGGTCAGCCCCAGCATTTT
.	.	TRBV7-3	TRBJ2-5	CASSLITGNGTQYF	TGTGCCAGCAGTCTTATCACGGGGAACGGGACCCAGTACTTC
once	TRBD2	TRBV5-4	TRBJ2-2	CASSTGLAGGPSGELFF	TGTGCCAGCAGCACGGGACTAGCGGGAGGGCCGTCCGGGGAGCTGTTTTTT
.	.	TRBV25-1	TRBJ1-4	CASSESMGGKLFF	TGTGCCAGCAGTGAATCGATGGGAGGAAAACTGTTTTTT
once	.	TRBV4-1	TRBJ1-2	CASSQDPLLAGVDGYTF	TGCGCCAGCAGCCAAGATCCCCTTTTGGCGGGAGTAGACGGCTACACCTTC
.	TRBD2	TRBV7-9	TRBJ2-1	CASSPGLAGVGSYNEQFF	TGTGCCAGCAGCCCGGGACTAGCGGGAGTCGGGTCCTACAATGAGCAGTTCTTC
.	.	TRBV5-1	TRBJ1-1	CASSLVGGGNTEAFF	TGCGCCAGCAGCTTGGTGGGCGGGGGTAACACTGAAGCTTTCTTT
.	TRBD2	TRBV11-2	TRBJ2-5	CASSPGLAGQETQYF	TGTGCCAGCAGCCCGGGACTAGCGGGACAAGAGACCCAGTACTTC
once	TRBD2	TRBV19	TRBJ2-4	CASSTVGTSGRARNIQYF	TGTGCCAGTAGTACCGTGGGGACTAGCGGGAGGGCCCGAAACATTCAGTACTTC
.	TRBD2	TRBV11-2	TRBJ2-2	CASSSSRPLAGASTGELFF	TGTGCCAGCAGCTCCTCACGGCCTCTAGCGGGTGCTAGCACCGGGGAGCTGTTTTTT
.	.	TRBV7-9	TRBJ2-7	CASSLKDRPENF	TGTGCCAGCAGCTTAAAAGACAGGCCAGAGAACTTC
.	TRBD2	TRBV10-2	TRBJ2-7	CASSPGTSYEQYF	TGCGCCAGCAGTCCCGGGACTAGCTACGAGCAGTACTTC
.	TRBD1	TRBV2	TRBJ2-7	CASSRTGVGPYEQYF	TGTGCCAGCAGTAGAACAGGGGTAGGGCCCTACGAGCAGTACTTC
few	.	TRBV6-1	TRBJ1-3	CASSEGGSGNTIYF	TGTGCCAGCAGTGAAGGCGGTTCTGGAAACACCATATATTTT
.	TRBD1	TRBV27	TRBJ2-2	CASKPTGAPNTGELFF	TGTGCCAGCAAGCCGACAGGGGCCCCGAACACCGGGGAGCTGTTTTTT
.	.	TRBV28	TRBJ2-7	CASRYSIGGASYEQYF	TGTGCCAGCAGATATTCTATTGGGGGGGCCTCCTACGAGCAGTACTTC
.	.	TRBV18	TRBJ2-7	CASSPPSQQSEQYF	TGTGCCAGCTCACCACCGTCCCAACAGTCAGAGCAGTACTTC
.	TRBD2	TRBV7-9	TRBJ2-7	CASSPPGGGPGEQYF	TGTGCCAGCAGCCCTCCCGGGGGGGGCCCGGGTGAGCAGTACTTC
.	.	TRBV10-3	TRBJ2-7	CASSSPSYEQYF	TGTGCCTCCTCTTCCCCCTCCTACGAGCAGTACTTC
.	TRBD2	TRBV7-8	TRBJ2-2	CASSLYSGSTGELFF	TGTGCCAGCAGCTTATATAGCGGGAGCACCGGGGAGCTGTTTTTT
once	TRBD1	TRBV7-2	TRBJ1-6	CASSSTGGNSPLHF	TGTGCCAGCAGCTCGACAGGGGGCAATTCACCCCTCCACTTT
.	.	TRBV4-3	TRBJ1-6	CASSPTPRVGANNSPLHF	TGCGCCAGCAGCCCAACTCCCCGAGTAGGAGCGAATAATTCACCCCTCCACTTT
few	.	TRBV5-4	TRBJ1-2	CASSWRQNYGYTF	TGTGCCAGCAGCTGGAGACAGAACTATGGCTACACCTTC
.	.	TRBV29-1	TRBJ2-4	CSVLPGPKNIQYF	TGCAGCGTTCTCCCAGGGCCCAAAAACATTCAGTACTTC
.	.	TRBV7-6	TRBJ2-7	CANSRGQTYEQYF	TGTGCCAACAGCCGGGGACAAACTTACGAGCAGTACTTC